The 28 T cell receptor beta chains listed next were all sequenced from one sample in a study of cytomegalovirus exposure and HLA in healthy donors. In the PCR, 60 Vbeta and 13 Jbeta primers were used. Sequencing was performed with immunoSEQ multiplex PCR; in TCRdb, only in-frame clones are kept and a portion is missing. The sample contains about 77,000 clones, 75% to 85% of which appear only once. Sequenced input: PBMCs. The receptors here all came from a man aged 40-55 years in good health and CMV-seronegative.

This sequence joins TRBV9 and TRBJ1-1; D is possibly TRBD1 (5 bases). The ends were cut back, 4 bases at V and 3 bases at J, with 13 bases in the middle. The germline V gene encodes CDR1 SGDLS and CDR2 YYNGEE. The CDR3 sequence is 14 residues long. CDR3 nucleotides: TGTGCCAGCAGCCCCGAAGGGGTCGACACTGAAGCTTTCTTT. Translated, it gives CASSPEGVDTEAFF.

CDR3: CASSDRGGGWRFANTGELFF. The CDR3 DNA reads as TGTGCCAGCAGTGACCGGGGGGGAGGTTGGAGGTTCGCGAACACCGGGGAGCTGTTTTTT. The J gene is TRBJ2-2, the V gene TRBV2; TRBD2 aligns across 8 bases. This CDR3 region has 20 residues. Looked up from germline, CDR1 is SNHLY and CDR2 is FYNNEI. With 3 bases clipped from V and 0 bases from J, the junction kept 15 bases outside the gene matches. The full variable domain, its missing parts supplied by reference TRBV2 and TRBJ2-2, is EPEVTQTPSHQVTQMGQEVILRCVPISNHLYFYWYRQILGQKVEFLVSFYNNEISEKSEIFDDQFSVERPDGSNFTLKIRSTKLEDSAMYFCASSDRGGGWRFANTGELFFGEGSRLTVL.

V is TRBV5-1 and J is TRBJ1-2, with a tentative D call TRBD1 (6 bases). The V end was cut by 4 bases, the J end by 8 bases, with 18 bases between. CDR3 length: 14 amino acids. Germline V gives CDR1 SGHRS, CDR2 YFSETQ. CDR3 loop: CASSATGAGGGYTF. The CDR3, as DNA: TGCGCCAGCAGCGCGACAGGCGCCGGTGGGGGCTACACCTTC.

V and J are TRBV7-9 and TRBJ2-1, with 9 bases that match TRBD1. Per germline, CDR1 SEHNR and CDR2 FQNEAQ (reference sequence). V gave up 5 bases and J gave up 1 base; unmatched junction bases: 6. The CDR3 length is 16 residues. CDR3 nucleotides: TGTGCCAGCAGCCCCACAGGGGGCCAATCCTACAATGAGCAGTTCTTC. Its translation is CASSPTGGQSYNEQFF.

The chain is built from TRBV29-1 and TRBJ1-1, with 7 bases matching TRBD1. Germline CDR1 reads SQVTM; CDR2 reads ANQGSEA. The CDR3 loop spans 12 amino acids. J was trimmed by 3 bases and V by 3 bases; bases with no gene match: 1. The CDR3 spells CSVDDRDTEAFF. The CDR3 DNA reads TGCAGCGTTGACGACAGGGACACTGAAGCTTTCTTT. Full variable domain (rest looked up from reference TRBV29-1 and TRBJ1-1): SAVISQKPSRDICQRGTSLTIQCQVDSQVTMMFWYRQQPGQSLTLIATANQGSEATYESGFVIDKFPISRPNLTFSTLTVSNMSPEDSSIYLCSVDDRDTEAFFGQGTRLTVV.

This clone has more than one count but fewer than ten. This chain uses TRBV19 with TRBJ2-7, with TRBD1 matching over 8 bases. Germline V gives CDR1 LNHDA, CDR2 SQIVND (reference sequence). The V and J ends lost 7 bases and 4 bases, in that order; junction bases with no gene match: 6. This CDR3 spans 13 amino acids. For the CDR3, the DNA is TGTGCCAGTAAAAACAGGGGGGCGTACGAGCAGTACTTC. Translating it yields CASKNRGAYEQYF.

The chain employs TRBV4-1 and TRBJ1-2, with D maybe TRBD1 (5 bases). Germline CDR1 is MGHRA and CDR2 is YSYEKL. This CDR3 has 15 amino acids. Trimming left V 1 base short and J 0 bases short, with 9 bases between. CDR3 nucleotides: TGCGCCAGCAGCCAAGGTTTAGGGGCTAACTATGGCTACACCTTC. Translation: CASSQGLGANYGYTF.

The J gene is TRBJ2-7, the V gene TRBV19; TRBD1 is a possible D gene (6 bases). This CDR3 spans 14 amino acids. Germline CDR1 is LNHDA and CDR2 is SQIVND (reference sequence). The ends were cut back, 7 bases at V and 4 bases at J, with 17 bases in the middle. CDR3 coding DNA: TGTGCCAGTACCATTCAGCCAGGGGTGTACGAGCAGTACTTC. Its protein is CASTIQPGVYEQYF. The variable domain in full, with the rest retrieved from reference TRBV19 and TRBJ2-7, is DGGITQSPKYLFRKEGQNVTLSCEQNLNHDAMYWYRQDPGQGLRLIYYSQIVNDFQKGDIAEGYSVSREKKESFPLTVTSAQKNPTAFYLCASTIQPGVYEQYFGPGTRLTVT.

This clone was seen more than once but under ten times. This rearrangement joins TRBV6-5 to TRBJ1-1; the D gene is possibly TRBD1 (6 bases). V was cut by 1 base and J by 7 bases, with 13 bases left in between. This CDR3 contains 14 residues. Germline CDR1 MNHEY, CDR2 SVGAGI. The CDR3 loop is CASSYFRQAGEAFF. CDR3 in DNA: TGTGCCAGCAGTTACTTTCGACAGGCGGGTGAAGCTTTCTTT.

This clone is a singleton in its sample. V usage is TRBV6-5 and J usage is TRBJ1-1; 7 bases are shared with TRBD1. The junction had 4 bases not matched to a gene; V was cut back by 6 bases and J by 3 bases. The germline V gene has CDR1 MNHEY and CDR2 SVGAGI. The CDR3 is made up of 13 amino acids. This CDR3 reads CASRNRGYTEAFF. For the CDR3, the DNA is TGTGCCAGCAGGAACAGGGGCTACACTGAAGCTTTCTTT.

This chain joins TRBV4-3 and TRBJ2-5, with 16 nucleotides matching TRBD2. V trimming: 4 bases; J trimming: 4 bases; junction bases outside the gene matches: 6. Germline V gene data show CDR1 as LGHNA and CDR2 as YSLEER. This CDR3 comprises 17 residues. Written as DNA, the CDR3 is TGCGCCAGCAGCCTCCCGGGACTAGCGGGGGGGCTAGAGACCCAGTACTTC. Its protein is CASSLPGLAGGLETQYF.

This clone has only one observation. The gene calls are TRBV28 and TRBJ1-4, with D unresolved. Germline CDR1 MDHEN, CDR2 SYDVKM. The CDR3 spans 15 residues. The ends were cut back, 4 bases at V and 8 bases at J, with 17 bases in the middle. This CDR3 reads CASSSLKRFDEKLFF. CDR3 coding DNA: TGTGCCAGCAGTTCCCTTAAGAGGTTTGACGAAAAACTGTTTTTT.

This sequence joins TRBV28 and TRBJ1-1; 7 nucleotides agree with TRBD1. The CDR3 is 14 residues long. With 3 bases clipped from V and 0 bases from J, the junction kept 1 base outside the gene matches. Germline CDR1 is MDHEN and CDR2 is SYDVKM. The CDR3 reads CASSLGQLNTEAFF. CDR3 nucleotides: TGTGCCAGCAGTTTGGGACAGTTGAACACTGAAGCTTTCTTT.

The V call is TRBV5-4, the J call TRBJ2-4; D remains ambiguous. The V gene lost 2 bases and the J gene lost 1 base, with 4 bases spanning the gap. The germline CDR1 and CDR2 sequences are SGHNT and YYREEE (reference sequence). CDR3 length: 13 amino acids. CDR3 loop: CASSFYAKNIQYF. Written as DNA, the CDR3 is TGTGCCAGCAGCTTTTATGCCAAAAACATTCAGTACTTC.

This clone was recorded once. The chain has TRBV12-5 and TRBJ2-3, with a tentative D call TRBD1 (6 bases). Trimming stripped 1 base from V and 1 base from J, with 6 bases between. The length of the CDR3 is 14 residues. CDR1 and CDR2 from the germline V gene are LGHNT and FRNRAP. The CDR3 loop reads CASGLGQGTDTQYF. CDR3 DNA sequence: TGTGCTAGTGGTTTGGGACAGGGCACAGATACGCAGTATTTT.

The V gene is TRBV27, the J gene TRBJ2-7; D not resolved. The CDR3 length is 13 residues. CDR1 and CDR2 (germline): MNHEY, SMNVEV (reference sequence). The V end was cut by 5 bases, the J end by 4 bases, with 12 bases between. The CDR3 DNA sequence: TGTGCCAGCAGTGTAGGCGACACATACGAGCAGTACTTC. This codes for CASSVGDTYEQYF.

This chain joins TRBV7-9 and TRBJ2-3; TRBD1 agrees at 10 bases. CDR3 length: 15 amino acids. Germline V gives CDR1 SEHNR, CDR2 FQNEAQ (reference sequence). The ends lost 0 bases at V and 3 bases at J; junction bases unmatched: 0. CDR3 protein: CASSLAGQGTDTQYF. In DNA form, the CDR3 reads TGTGCCAGCAGCTTAGCGGGACAGGGGACAGATACGCAGTATTTT.

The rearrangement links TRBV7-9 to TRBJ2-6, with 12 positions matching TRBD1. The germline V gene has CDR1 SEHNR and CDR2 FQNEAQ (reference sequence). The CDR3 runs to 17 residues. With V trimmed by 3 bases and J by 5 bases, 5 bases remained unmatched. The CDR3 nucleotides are TGTGCCAGCAGCTTGGTGGGACAGGGGGCCTGGGCCAACGTCCTGACTTTC. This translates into CASSLVGQGAWANVLTF.

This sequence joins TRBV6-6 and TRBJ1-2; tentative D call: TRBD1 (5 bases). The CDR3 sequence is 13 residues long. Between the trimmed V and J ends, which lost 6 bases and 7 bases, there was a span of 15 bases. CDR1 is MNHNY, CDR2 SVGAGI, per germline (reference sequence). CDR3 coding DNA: TGTGCCAGCAGCCCTGGACGGGGGGGTGGCTACACCTTC. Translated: CASSPGRGGGYTF.

The CDR3 spells CASSLRQTNTGELFF. The CDR3, as DNA: TGTGCCAGCAGCCTACGACAGACCAACACCGGGGAGCTGTTTTTT. J is TRBJ2-2 and V is TRBV7-3; perhaps TRBD1 as D (5 bases). The germline V gene encodes CDR1 SGHTA and CDR2 FQGTGA. Trimming removed 5 bases at V and 2 bases at J, with 12 bases between. There are 15 residues in the CDR3.

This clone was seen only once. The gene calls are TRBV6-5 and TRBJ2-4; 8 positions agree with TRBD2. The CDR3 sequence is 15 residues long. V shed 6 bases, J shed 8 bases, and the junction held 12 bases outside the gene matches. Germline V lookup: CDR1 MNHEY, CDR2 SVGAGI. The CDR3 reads CASSLMNGGADIQYF. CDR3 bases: TGTGCCAGCAGCCTAATGAACGGGGGGGCGGACATTCAGTACTTC.

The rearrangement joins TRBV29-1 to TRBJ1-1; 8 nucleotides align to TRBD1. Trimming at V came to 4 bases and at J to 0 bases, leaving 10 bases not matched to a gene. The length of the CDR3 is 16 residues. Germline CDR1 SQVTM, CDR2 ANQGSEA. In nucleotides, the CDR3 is TGCAGCGTTGTTGGTGGACAGGGCCGAGTGAACACTGAAGCTTTCTTT. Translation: CSVVGGQGRVNTEAFF.

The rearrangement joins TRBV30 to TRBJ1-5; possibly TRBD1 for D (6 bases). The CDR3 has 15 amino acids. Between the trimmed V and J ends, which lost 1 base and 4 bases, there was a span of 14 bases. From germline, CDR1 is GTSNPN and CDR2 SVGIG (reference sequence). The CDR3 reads CAWSGLGGENQPQHF. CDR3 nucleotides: TGTGCCTGGAGTGGTTTAGGGGGTGAGAATCAGCCCCAGCATTTT.

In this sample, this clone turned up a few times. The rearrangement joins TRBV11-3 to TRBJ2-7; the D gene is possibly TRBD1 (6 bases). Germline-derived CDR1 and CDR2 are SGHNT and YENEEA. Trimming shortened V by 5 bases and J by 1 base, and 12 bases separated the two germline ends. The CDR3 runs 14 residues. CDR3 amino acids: CASSPRQESYEQYF. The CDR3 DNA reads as TGTGCCAGCAGCCCAAGACAGGAGTCCTACGAGCAGTACTTC.

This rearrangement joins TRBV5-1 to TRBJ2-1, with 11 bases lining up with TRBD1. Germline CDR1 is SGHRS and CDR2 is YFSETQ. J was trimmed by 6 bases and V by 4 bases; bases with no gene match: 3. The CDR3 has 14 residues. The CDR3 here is CASSLGTGGNEQFF. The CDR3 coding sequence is TGCGCCAGCAGCCTGGGGACAGGGGGCAATGAGCAGTTCTTC. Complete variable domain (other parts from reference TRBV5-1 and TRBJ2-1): KAGVTQTPRYLIKTRGQQVTLSCSPISGHRSVSWYQQTPGQGLQFLFEYFSETQRNKGNFPGRFSGRQFSNSRSEMNVSTLELGDSALYLCASSLGTGGNEQFFGPGTRLTVL.

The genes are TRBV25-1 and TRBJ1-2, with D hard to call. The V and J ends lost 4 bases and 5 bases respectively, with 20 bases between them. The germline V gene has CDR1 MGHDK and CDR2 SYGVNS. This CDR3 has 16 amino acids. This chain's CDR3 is CASSGLPSSGIYGYTF. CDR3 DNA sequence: TGTGCCAGCAGTGGTCTCCCCAGTTCGGGGATATATGGCTACACCTTC.

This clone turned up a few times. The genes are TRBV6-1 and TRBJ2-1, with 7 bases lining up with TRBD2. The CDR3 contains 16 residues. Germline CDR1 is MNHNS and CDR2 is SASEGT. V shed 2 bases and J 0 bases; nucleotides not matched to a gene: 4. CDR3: CASSETSVSSYNEQFF. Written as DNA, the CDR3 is TGTGCCAGCAGTGAAACTAGCGTGAGCTCCTACAATGAGCAGTTCTTC.

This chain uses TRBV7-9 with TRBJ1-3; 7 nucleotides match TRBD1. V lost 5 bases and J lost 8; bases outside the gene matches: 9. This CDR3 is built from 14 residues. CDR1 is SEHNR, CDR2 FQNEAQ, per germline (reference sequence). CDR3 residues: CASSTSYRGDTIYF. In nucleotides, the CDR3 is TGTGCCAGCAGCACCTCCTACAGGGGAGACACCATATATTTT.